The present entry profiles one T cell receptor (beta chain) with its context. Its matching antigen is unknown. This sample was taken from a study of T cell repertoires in cytomegalovirus infection. Study-wide background: Recently identified HLA-C-restricted CMV epitopes and well-studied HLA-B-restricted CMV epitopes were used by the study.

Findings of the study overall: Clonotypes of TCR beta that were HLA-C-restricted and CMV-specific dominated the ex vivo response.

TCRdb re-called the reads with MiXCR, one entry per CDR3 protein. The repertoire holds roughly 920,000 distinct CDR3 sequences, with about a third as singletons. The sample was cultured CD8+ T cells from PBMCs, taken from culture after CMV antigen stimulation. This receptor was identified in a human donor in good health (CMV status not recorded). Some clones in this sample may be carry-over from other donors' samples.

The CDR3 loop reads CASSPRLFWNQPQHF. CDR3 DNA: TGTGCCAGTAGTCCGAGGTTATTTTGGAATCAGCCCCAGCATTTT. The V gene is TRBV19, the J gene TRBJ1-5, with no clear D. CDR1 and CDR2 from the germline V gene are LNHDA and SQIVND (reference sequence). This CDR3 comprises 15 residues. V lost 5 bases to trimming and J lost 4 bases, with 15 bases between them. The whole variable domain, remainder taken from reference TRBV19 and TRBJ1-5, is DGGITQSPKYLFRKEGQNVTLSCEQNLNHDAMYWYRQDPGQGLRLIYYSQIVNDFQKGDIAEGYSVSREKKESFPLTVTSAQKNPTAFYLCASSPRLFWNQPQHFGDGTRLSIL.